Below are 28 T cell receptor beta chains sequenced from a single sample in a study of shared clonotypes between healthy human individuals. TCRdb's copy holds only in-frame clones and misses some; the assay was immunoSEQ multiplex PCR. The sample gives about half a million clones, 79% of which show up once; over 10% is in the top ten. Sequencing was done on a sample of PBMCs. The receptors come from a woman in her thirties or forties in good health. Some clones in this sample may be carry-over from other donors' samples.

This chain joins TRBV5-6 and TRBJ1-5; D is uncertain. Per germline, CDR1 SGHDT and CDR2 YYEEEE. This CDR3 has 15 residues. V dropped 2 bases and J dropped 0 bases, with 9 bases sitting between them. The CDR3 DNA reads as TGTGCCAGCAGCTTCCGCAGCTATAGCAATCAGCCCCAGCATTTT. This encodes CASSFRSYSNQPQHF.

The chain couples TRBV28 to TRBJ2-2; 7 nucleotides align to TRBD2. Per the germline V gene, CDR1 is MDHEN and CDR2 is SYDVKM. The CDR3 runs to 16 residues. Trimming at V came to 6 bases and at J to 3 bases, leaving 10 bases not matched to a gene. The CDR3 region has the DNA TGTGCCAGCAGAACGGGGGTAGCGGGCTACACCGGGGAGCTGTTTTTT. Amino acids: CASRTGVAGYTGELFF.

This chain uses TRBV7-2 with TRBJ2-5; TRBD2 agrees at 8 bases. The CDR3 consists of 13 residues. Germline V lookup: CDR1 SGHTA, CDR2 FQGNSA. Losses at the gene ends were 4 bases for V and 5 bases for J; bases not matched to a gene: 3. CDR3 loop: CASSSGGVETQYF. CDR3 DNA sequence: TGTGCCAGCAGCTCGGGGGGGGTTGAGACCCAGTACTTC. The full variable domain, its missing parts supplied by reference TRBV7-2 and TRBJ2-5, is GAGVSQSPSNKVTEKGKDVELRCDPISGHTALYWYRQSLGQGLEFLIYFQGNSAPDKSGLPSDRFSAERTGGSVSTLTIQRTQQEDSAVYLCASSSGGVETQYFGPGTRLLVL.

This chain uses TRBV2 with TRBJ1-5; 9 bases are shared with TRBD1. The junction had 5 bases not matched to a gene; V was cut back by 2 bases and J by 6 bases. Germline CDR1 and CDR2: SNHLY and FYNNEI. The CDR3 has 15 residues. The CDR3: CASSEWGDRAQPQHF. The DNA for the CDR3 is TGTGCCAGCAGTGAATGGGGGGACAGGGCTCAGCCCCAGCATTTT.

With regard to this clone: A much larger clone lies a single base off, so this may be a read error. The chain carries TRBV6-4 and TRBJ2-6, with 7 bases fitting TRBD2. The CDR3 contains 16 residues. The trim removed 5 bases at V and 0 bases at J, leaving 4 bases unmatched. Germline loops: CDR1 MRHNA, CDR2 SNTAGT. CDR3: CASSPSGGSGANVLTF. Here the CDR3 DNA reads TGTGCCAGCAGTCCCTCGGGGGGCTCTGGGGCCAACGTCCTGACTTTC.

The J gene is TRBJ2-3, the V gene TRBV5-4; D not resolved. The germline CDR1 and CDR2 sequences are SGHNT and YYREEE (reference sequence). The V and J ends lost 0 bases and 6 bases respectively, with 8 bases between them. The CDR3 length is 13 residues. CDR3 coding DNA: TGTGCCAGCAGCTTGGAGCTCGGCGATACGCAGTATTTT. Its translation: CASSLELGDTQYF.

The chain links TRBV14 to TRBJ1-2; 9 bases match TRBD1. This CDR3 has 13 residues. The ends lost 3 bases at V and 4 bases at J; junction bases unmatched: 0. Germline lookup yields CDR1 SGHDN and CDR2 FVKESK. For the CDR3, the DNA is TGTGCCAGCAGCCAGGGACAGGGCTATGGCTACACCTTC. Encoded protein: CASSQGQGYGYTF. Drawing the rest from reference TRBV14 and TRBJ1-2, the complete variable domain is EAGVTQFPSHSVIEKGQTVTLRCDPISGHDNLYWYRRVMGKEIKFLLHFVKESKQDESGMPNNRFLAERTGGTYSTLKVQPAELEDSGVYFCASSQGQGYGYTFGSGTRLTVV.

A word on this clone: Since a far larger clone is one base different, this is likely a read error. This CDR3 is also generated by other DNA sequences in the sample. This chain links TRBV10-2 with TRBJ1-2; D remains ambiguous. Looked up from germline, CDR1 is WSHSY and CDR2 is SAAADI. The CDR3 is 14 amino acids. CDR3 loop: CASSEMVSNYGYTF. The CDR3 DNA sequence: TGCGCCAGTAGTGAAATGGTCTCTAACTATGGCTACACCTTC.

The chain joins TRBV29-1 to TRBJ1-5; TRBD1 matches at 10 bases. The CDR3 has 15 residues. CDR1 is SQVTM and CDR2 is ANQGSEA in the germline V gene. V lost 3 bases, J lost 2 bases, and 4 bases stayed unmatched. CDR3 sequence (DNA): TGCAGCGTTGAGGGGACAGGGGATTGCAATCAGCCCCAGCATTTT. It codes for CSVEGTGDCNQPQHF.

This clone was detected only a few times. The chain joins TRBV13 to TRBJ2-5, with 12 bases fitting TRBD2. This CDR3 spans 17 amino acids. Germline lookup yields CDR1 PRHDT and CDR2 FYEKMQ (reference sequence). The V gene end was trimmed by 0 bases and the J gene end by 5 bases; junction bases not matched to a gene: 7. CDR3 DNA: TGTGCCAGCAGCTTAGGCCTAGCGGGAGGGCCTCGGGAGACCCAGTACTTC. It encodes CASSLGLAGGPRETQYF. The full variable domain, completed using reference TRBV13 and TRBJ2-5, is AAGVIQSPRHLIKEKRETATLKCYPIPRHDTVYWYQQGPGQDPQFLISFYEKMQSDKGSIPDRFSAQQFSDYHSELNMSSLELGDSALYFCASSLGLAGGPRETQYFGPGTRLLVL.

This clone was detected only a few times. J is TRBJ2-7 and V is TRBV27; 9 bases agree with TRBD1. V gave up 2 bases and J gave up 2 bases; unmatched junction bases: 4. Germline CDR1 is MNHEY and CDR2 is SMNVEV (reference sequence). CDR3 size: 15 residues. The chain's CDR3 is CASSLRQGVAYEQYF. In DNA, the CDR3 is TGTGCCAGCAGTTTAAGACAGGGGGTTGCCTACGAGCAGTACTTC.

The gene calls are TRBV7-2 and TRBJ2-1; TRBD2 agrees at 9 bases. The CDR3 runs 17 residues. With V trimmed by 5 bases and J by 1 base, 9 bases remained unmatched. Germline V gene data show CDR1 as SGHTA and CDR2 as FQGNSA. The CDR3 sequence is CASSLTSGPNSYNEQFF. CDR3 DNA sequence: TGTGCCAGCAGCCTAACTAGCGGGCCCAATTCCTACAATGAGCAGTTCTTC.

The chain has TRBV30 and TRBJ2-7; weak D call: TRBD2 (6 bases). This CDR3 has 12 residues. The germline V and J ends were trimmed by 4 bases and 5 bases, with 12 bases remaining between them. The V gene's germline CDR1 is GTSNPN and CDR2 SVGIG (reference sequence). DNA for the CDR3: TGTGCCTGGACGCGGGATATAAACGAGCAGTACTTC. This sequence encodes CAWTRDINEQYF.

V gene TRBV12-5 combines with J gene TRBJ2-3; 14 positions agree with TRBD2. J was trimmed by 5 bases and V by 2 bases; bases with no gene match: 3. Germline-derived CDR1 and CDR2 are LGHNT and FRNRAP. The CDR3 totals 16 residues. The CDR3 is CASGLKGLAGEDTQYF. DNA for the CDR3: TGTGCTAGTGGTTTGAAGGGACTAGCGGGAGAAGATACGCAGTATTTT.

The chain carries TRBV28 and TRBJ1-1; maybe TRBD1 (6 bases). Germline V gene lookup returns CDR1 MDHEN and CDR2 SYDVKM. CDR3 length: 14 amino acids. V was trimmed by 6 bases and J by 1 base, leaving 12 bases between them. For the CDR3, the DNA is TGTGCCAGCAGCTCTCAGGGGAAGAACACTGAAGCTTTCTTT. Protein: CASSSQGKNTEAFF.

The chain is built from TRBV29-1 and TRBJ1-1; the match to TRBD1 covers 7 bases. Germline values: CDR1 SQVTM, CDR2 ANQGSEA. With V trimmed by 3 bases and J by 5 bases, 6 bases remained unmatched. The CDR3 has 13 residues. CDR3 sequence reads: CSVDRGGGTEAFF. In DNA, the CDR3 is TGCAGCGTTGATCGAGGGGGCGGTACTGAAGCTTTCTTT. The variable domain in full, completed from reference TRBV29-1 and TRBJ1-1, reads SAVISQKPSRDICQRGTSLTIQCQVDSQVTMMFWYRQQPGQSLTLIATANQGSEATYESGFVIDKFPISRPNLTFSTLTVSNMSPEDSSIYLCSVDRGGGTEAFFGQGTRLTVV.

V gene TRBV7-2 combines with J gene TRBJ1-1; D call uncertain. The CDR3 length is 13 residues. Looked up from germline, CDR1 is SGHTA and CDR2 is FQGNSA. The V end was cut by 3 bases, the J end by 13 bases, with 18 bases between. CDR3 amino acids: CASSFSGSNYVFF. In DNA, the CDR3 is TGTGCCAGCAGCTTTTCGGGCAGTAATTATGTTTTCTTT.

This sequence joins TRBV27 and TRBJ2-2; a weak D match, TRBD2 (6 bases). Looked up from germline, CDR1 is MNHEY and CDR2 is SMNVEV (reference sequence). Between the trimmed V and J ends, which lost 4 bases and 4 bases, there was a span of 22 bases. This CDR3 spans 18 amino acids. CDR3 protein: CASSWGEPGTSGTGELFF. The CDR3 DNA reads TGTGCCAGCAGTTGGGGGGAACCCGGGACCTCCGGCACCGGGGAGCTGTTTTTT.

The chain's CDR3 is CASSLTGNTDTQYF. In DNA, the CDR3 is TGTGCCAGCAGCTTAACCGGAAACACAGATACGCAGTATTTT. This chain uses TRBV7-3 with TRBJ2-3; no reliable D call. From germline, CDR1 is SGHTA and CDR2 FQGTGA. V was cut by 0 bases and J by 2 bases, with 6 bases left in between. This CDR3 is 14 amino acids long.

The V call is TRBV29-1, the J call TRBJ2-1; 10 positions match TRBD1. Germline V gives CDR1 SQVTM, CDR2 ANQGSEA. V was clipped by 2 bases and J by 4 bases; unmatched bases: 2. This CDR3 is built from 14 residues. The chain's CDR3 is CSVESDRGYNEQFF. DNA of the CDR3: TGCAGCGTTGAATCGGACAGGGGGTACAATGAGCAGTTCTTC.

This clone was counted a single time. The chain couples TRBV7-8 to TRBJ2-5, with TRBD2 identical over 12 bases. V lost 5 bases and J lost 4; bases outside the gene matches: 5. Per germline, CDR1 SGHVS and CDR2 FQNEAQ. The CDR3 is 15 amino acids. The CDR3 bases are TGTGCCAGCAGCATCGGACTAGCGGGAATAGAGACCCAGTACTTC. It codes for CASSIGLAGIETQYF.

The CDR3 sequence: CASSLLRGRKNTF. CDR3 DNA sequence: TGTGCCAGCAGTTTGCTTAGGGGGAGGAAAAACACCTTC. The chain is built from TRBV28 and TRBJ1-2, with D possibly TRBD1 on 6 matching bases. The CDR3 runs to 13 residues. Germline V gene sequence: CDR1 MDHEN, CDR2 SYDVKM. Trimming stripped 3 bases from V and 12 bases from J, with 17 bases between.

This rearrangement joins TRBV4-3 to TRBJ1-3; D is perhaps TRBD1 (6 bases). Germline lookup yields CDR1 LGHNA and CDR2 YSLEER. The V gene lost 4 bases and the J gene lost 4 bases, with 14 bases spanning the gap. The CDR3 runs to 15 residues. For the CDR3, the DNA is TGCGCCAGCAGCCCCGCCGGACAGAGAGGAAACACCATATATTTT. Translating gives CASSPAGQRGNTIYF.

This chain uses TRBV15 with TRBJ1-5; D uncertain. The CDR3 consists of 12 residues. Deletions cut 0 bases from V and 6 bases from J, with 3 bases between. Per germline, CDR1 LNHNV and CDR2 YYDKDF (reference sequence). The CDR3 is CATSRDTQPQHF. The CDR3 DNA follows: TGTGCCACCAGCAGAGATACTCAGCCCCAGCATTTT.

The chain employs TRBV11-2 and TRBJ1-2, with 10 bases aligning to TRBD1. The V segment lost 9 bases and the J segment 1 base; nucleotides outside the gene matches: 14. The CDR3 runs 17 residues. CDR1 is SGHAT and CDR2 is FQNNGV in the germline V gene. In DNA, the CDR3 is TGTGCCAGTTCGACGGGGACAGGGGCCTCTCGTAACTATGGCTACACCTTC. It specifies CASSTGTGASRNYGYTF. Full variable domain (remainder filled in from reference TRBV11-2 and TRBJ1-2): EAGVAQSPRYKIIEKRQSVAFWCNPISGHATLYWYQQILGQGPKLLIQFQNNGVVDDSQLPKDRFSAERLKGVDSTLKIQPAKLEDSAVYLCASSTGTGASRNYGYTFGSGTRLTVV.

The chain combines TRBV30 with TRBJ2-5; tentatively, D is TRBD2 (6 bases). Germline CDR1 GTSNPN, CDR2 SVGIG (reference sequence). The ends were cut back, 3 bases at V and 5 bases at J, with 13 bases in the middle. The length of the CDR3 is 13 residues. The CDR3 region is CAWSKGLVETQYF. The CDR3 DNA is TGTGCCTGGAGCAAGGGACTGGTGGAGACCCAGTACTTC.

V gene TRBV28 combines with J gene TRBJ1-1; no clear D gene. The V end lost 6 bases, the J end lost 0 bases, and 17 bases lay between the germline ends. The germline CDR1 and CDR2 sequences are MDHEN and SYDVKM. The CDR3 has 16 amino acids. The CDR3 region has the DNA TGTGCCAGCAGCTCTCTCCCGGGGTCCATGAACACTGAAGCTTTCTTT. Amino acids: CASSSLPGSMNTEAFF.

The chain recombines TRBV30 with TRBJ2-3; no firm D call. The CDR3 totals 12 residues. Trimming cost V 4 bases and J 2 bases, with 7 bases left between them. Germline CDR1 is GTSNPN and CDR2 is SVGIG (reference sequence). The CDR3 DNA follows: TGTGCCTGGAACACGATCACAGATACGCAGTATTTT. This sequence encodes CAWNTITDTQYF. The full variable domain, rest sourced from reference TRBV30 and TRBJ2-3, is SQTIHQWPATLVQPVGSPLSLECTVEGTSNPNLYWYRQAAGRGLQLLFYSVGIGQISSEVPQNLSASRPQDRQFILSSKKLLLSDSGFYLCAWNTITDTQYFGPGTRLTVL.